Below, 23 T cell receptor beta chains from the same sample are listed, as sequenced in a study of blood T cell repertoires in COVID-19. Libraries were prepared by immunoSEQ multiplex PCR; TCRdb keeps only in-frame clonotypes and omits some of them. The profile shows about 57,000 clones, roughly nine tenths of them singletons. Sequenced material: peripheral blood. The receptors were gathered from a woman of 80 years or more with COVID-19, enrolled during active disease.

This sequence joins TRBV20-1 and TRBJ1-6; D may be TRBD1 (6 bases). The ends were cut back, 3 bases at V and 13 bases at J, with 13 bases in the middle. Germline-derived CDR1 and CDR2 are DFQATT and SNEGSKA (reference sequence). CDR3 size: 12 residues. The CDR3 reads CSASSGGQPLHF. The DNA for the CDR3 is TGCAGTGCTAGTAGCGGGGGGCAGCCCCTCCACTTT.

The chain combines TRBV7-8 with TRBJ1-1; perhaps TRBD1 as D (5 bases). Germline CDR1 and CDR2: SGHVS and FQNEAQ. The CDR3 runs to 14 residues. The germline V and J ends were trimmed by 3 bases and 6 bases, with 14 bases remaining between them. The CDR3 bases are TGTGCCAGCAGCTTGACGGGGGACGTCGCTGAAGCTTTCTTT. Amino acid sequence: CASSLTGDVAEAFF.

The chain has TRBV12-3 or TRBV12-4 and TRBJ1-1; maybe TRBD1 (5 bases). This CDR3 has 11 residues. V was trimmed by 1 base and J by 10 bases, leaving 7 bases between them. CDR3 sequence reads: CASSLGRVAFF. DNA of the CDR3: TGTGCCAGCAGTTTAGGCAGGGTAGCTTTCTTT.

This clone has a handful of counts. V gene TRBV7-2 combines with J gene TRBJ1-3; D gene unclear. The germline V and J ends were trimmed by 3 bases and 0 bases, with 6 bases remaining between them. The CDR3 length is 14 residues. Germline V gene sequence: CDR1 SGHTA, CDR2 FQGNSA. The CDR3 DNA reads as TGTGCCAGCAGCTTGCAGGACTCTGGAAACACCATATATTTT. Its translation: CASSLQDSGNTIYF. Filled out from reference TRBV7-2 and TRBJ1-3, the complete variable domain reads GAGVSQSPSNKVTEKGKDVELRCDPISGHTALYWYRQSLGQGLEFLIYFQGNSAPDKSGLPSDRFSAERTGGSVSTLTIQRTQQEDSAVYLCASSLQDSGNTIYFGEGSWLTVV.

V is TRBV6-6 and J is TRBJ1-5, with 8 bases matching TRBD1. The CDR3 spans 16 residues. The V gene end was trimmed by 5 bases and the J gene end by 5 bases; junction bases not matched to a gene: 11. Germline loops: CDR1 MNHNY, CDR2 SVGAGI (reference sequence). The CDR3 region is CASSRRDRLVYQPQHF. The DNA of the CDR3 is TGTGCCAGCAGTCGACGGGACAGGCTAGTTTATCAGCCCCAGCATTTT.

The CDR3, as DNA: TGTGCCAGCAGCTACTTGGGGGGTTCCGGGGAGCTGTTTTTT. Its protein is CASSYLGGSGELFF. The chain uses TRBV3-1 (or the pseudogene TRBV3-2) and TRBJ2-2; TRBD2 might be the D (6 bases). Germline V gene data show CDR1 as LGHDT and CDR2 as YNNKEL (reference sequence). CDR3 size: 14 residues. V lost 5 bases and J 6 bases, leaving 13 bases between the germline ends.

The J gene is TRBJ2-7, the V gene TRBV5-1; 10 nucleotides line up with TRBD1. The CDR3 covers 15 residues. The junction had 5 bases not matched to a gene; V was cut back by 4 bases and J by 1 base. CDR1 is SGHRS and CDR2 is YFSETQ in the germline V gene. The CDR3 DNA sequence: TGCGCCAGCAGCAGTGGACAGGGGGTGTCCTACGAGCAGTACTTC. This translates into CASSSGQGVSYEQYF. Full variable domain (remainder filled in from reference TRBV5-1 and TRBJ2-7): KAGVTQTPRYLIKTRGQQVTLSCSPISGHRSVSWYQQTPGQGLQFLFEYFSETQRNKGNFPGRFSGRQFSNSRSEMNVSTLELGDSALYLCASSSGQGVSYEQYFGPGTRLTVT.

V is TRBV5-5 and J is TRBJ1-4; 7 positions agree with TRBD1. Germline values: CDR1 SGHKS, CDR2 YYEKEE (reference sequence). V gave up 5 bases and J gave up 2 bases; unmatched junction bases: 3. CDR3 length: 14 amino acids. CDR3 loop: CASREGATNEKLFF. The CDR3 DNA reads TGTGCCAGCAGGGAGGGGGCTACTAATGAAAAACTGTTTTTT.

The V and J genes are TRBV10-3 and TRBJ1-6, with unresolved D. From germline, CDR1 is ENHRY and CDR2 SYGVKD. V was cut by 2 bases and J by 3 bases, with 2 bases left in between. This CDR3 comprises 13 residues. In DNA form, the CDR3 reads TGTGCCATCAGTGAGCTCTATAATTCACCCCTCCACTTT. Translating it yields CAISELYNSPLHF.

The CDR3 coding sequence is TGTGCCAGCAGCTTAAGGGACAGGGAAGCTTTCTTT. Protein sequence: CASSLRDREAFF. This rearrangement joins TRBV5-4 to TRBJ1-1; 8 nucleotides line up with TRBD1. Per the germline V gene, CDR1 is SGHNT and CDR2 is YYREEE (reference sequence). The J segment lost 8 bases and the V segment lost 2 bases, leaving 2 bases of the junction unmatched. The CDR3 covers 12 residues.

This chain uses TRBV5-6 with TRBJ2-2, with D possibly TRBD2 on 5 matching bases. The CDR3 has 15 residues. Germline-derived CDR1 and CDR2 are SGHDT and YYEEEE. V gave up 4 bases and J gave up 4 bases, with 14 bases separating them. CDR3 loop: CASSIGGPRTGELFF. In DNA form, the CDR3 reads TGTGCCAGCAGCATAGGAGGTCCTCGCACCGGGGAGCTGTTTTTT. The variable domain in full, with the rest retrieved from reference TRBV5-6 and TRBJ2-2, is DAGVTQSPTHLIKTRGQQVTLRCSPKSGHDTVSWYQQALGQGPQFIFQYYEEEERQRGNFPDRFSGHQFPNYSSELNVNALLLGDSALYLCASSIGGPRTGELFFGEGSRLTVL.

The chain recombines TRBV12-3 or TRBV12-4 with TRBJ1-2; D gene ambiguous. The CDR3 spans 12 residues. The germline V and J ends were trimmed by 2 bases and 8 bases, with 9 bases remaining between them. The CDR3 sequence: CASSLKGGGYTF. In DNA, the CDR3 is TGTGCCAGCAGTTTAAAAGGCGGCGGCTACACCTTC.

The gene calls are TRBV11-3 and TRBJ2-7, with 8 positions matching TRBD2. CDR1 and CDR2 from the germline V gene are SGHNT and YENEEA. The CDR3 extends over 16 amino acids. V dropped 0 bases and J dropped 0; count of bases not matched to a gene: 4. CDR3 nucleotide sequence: TGTGCCAGCAGCTTAGAACGGCGGGGGGTCTCCTACGAGCAGTACTTC. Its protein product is CASSLERRGVSYEQYF.

The CDR3 DNA sequence: TGTGCCAGCAGTCTTGGACTAGCGGGGGGGCGCGCCACAGATACGCAGTATTTT. This sequence encodes CASSLGLAGGRATDTQYF. This chain connects TRBV28 to TRBJ2-3, with 15 bases that match TRBD2. Trimming removed 5 bases from V and 2 bases from J; junction bases left unmatched: 8. The germline V gene encodes CDR1 MDHEN and CDR2 SYDVKM. This CDR3 is built from 18 residues.

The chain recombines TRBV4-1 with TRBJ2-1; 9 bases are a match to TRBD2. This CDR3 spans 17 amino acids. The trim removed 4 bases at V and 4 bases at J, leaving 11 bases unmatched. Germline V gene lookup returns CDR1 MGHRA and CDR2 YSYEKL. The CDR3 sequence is CASSPREGAGGYNEQFF. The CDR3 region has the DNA TGCGCCAGCAGCCCTCGGGAGGGAGCGGGGGGATACAATGAGCAGTTCTTC.

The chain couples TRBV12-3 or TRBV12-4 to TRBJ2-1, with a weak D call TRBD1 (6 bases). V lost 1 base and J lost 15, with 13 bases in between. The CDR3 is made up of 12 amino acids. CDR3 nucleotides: TGTGCCAGCAGTTTAGGGTGGGGACAAGGGTTCTTC. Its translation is CASSLGWGQGFF.

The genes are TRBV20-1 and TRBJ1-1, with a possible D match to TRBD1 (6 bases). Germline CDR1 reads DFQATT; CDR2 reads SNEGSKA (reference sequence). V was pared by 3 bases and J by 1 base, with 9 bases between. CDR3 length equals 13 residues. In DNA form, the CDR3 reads TGCAGTGCTAGTAGAGGGGGGAACACTGAAGCTTTCTTT. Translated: CSASRGGNTEAFF.

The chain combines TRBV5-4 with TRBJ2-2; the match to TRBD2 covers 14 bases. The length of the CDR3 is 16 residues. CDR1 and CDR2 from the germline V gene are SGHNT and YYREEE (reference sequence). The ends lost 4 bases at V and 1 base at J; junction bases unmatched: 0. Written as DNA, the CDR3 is TGTGCCAGCAGCGGGACTAGCGGGGGGAACACCGGGGAGCTGTTTTTT. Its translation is CASSGTSGGNTGELFF.

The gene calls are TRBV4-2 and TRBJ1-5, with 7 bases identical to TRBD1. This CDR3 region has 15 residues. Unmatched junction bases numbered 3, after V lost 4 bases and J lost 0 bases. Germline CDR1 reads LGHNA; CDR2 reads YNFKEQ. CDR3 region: CASSPDRASNQPQHF. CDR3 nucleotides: TGTGCCAGCAGCCCTGACAGGGCTAGCAATCAGCCCCAGCATTTT.

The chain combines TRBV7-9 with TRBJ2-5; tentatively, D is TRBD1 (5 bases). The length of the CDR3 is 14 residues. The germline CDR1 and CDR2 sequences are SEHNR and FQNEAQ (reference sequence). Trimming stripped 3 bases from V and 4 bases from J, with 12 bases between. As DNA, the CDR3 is TGTGCCAGCAGCTTCTCTTCCAGGGTAGAGACCCAGTACTTC. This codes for CASSFSSRVETQYF.

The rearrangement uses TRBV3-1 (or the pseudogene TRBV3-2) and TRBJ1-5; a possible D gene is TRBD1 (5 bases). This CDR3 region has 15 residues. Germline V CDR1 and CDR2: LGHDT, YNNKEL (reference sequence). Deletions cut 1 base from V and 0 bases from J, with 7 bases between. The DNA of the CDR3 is TGTGCCAGCAGCCAAGGACAGTATAGCAATCAGCCCCAGCATTTT. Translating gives CASSQGQYSNQPQHF.

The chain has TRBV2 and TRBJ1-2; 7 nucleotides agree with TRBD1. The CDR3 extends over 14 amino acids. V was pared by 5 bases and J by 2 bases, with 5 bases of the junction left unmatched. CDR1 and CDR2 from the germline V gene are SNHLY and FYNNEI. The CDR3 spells CASSQNRGNYGYTF. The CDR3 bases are TGTGCCAGCAGTCAAAACAGGGGAAACTATGGCTACACCTTC.

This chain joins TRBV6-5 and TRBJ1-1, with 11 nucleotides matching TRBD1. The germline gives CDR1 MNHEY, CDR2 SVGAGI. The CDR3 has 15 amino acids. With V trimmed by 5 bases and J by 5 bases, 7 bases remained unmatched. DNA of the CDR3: TGTGCCAGCAGTAATTCGGGACAGGGGGAAACTGAAGCTTTCTTT. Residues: CASSNSGQGETEAFF.